Below, 10 T cell receptor beta chains from the same sample are listed, as sequenced in a study of blood T cell repertoires in COVID-19. Measured with immunoSEQ multiplex PCR; TCRdb has only the in-frame clones, and not every one. Of roughly 290,000 clones listed, 80% to 90% are singletons. The sequenced material came from PBMCs or T cells enriched from blood (not recorded which). The source is a man between 25 and 39 years old who had recovered from COVID-19.

The chain combines TRBV5-1 with TRBJ1-6, with a possible D match to TRBD1 (5 bases). Germline CDR1 reads SGHRS; CDR2 reads YFSETQ. The length of the CDR3 is 15 residues. V shed 0 bases and J shed 1 base, with 5 bases lying between them. In DNA form, the CDR3 reads TGCGCCAGCAGCTTGGAGGGGTCCTATAATTCACCCCTCCACTTT. Its protein product is CASSLEGSYNSPLHF.

This chain joins TRBV7-8 and TRBJ1-5; D perhaps matches TRBD1 (5 bases). CDR3 length: 16 residues. Germline loops: CDR1 SGHVS, CDR2 FQNEAQ. The V end lost 4 bases, the J end lost 0 bases, and 13 bases lay between the germline ends. The CDR3 here is CASSSWGGDSNQPQHF. CDR3 in DNA: TGTGCCAGCAGCTCCTGGGGCGGAGATAGCAATCAGCCCCAGCATTTT.

The CDR3 coding sequence is TGTGCCAGCAGTCGTAAAAGGGGTCCCTTCTACGAGCAGTACTTC. It codes for CASSRKRGPFYEQYF. This rearrangement joins TRBV25-1 to TRBJ2-7; possible D gene TRBD1, 5 bases. This CDR3 is built from 15 residues. The V gene lost 5 bases and the J gene lost 3 bases, with 17 bases spanning the gap. Looked up from germline, CDR1 is MGHDK and CDR2 is SYGVNS.

The chain uses TRBV11-2 and TRBJ1-3, with D possibly matching TRBD1 (5 bases). There are 15 residues in the CDR3. CDR1 SGHAT and CDR2 FQNNGV come from the germline V gene. Trimming took off 8 bases at V and 1 base at J, with 15 bases between the two ends. Here the CDR3 reads CASGRGRHSGNTIYF. The CDR3 nucleotides read TGTGCCAGCGGGAGGGGTAGGCATTCTGGAAACACCATATATTTT.

V and J are TRBV4-3 and TRBJ2-7, with D hard to call. Trimming cost V 5 bases and J 6 bases, with 14 bases left between them. Per the germline V gene, CDR1 is LGHNA and CDR2 is YSLEER. The CDR3 consists of 13 residues. CDR3 residues: CASSVEPESEQYF. CDR3 nucleotide sequence: TGCGCCAGCAGCGTTGAACCCGAGTCCGAGCAGTACTTC.

The chain links TRBV5-1 to TRBJ1-6; D remains ambiguous. CDR1 SGHRS and CDR2 YFSETQ come from the germline V gene. CDR3 length equals 15 residues. V dropped 0 bases and J dropped 7 bases, with 11 bases sitting between them. CDR3 sequence: CASSLGHPGNSPLHF. CDR3 DNA sequence: TGCGCCAGCAGCTTGGGACACCCAGGCAATTCACCCCTCCACTTT.

DNA of the CDR3: TGTGCCAGCAGCTTATATTACAGAACCTACGAGCAGTACTTC. It yields the protein CASSLYYRTYEQYF. V is TRBV7-9 and J is TRBJ2-7, with D unclear. The CDR3 sequence is 14 residues long. Germline loops: CDR1 SEHNR, CDR2 FQNEAQ (reference sequence). V lost 2 bases and J 2 bases, leaving 10 bases between the germline ends.

To note about this clone: The identical CDR3 is also encoded by other nucleotide sequences in the sample. The rearrangement links TRBV29-1 to TRBJ2-5; D is perhaps TRBD2 (5 bases). There are 13 residues in the CDR3. Trimming shortened V by 1 base and J by 4 bases, and 10 bases separated the two germline ends. Germline V gene sequence: CDR1 SQVTM, CDR2 ANQGSEA. In DNA, the CDR3 is TGCAGCGTTGAAGTTGGGAGACGAGAGACCCAGTACTTC. Residues: CSVEVGRRETQYF.

J is TRBJ2-1 and V is TRBV7-6; 9 nucleotides line up with TRBD1. The V gene end was trimmed by 5 bases and the J gene end by 6 bases; junction bases not matched to a gene: 8. This CDR3 comprises 15 residues. Germline lookup yields CDR1 SGHVS and CDR2 FNYEAQ. CDR3 sequence: CASSGTGGRGNEQFF. CDR3 DNA sequence: TGTGCCAGCAGCGGAACAGGGGGCCGGGGCAATGAGCAGTTCTTC. Full variable domain (outside the CDR3, taken from reference TRBV7-6 and TRBJ2-1): GAGVSQSPRYKVTKRGQDVALRCDPISGHVSLYWYRQALGQGPEFLTYFNYEAQQDKSGLPNDRFSAERPEGSISTLTIQRTEQRDSAMYRCASSGTGGRGNEQFFGPGTRLTVL.

The chain has TRBV1 and TRBJ1-1; the listed D gene, TRBD1, was not tested against the DNA. TRBV1 is a listed pseudogene. CDR3 length equals 14 residues. CDR3: CTHNRGSWDTEAFF. CDR3 in DNA: TGCACCCACAACAGGGGGAGTTGGGACACTGAAGCTTTCTTT.